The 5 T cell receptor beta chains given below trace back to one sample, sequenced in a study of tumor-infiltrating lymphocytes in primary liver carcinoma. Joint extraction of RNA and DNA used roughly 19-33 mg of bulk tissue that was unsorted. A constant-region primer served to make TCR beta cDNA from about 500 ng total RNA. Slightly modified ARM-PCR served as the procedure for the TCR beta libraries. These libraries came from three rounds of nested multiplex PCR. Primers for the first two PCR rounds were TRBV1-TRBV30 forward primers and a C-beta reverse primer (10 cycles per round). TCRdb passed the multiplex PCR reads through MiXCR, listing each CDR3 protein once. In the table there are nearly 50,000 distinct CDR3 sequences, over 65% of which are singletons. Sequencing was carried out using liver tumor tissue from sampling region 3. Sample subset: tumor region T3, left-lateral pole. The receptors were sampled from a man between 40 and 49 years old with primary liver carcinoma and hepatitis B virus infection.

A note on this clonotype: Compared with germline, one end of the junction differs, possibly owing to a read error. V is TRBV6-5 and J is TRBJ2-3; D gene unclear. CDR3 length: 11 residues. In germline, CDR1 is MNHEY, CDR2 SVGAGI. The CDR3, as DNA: TGTGCCAGCATGAAGCCAGATTCGCAGTGTTTT. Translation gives CASMKPDSQCF.

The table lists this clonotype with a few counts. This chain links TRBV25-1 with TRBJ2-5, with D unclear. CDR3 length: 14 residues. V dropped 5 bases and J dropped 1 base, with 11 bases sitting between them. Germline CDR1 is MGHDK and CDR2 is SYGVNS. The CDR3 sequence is CASSPHTGQETQYF. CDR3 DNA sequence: TGTGCCAGCAGTCCCCACACCGGCCAAGAGACCCAGTACTTC. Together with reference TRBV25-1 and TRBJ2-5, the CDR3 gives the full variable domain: EADIYQTPRYLVIGTGKKITLECSQTMGHDKMYWYQQDPGMELHLIHYSYGVNSTEKGDLSSESTVSRIRTEHFPLTLESARPSHTSQYLCASSPHTGQETQYFGPGTRLLVL.

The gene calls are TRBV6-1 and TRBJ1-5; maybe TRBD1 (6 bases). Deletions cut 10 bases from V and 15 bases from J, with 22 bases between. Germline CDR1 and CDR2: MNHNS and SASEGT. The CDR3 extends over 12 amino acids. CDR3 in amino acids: CANTLTGAPLHF. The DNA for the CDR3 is TGTGCCAACACCCTGACGGGGGCCCCACTGCATTTT.

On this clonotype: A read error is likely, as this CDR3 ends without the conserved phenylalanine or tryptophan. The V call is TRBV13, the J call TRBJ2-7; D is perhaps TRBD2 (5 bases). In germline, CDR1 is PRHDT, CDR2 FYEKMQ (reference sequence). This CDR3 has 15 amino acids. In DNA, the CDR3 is TGTGCCAGCAGTTTAGTCAGCGGCGAGGTTCACCAGCAGTACTTG. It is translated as CASSLVSGEVHQQYL.

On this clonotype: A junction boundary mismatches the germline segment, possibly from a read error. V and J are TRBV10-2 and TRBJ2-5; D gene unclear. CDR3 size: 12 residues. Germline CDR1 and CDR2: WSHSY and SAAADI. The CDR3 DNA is TGTGCCAGCAGTGGCAGCCAAGAGACCCGGTACTTC. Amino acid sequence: CASSGSQETRYF.